This T cell receptor (beta chain) stems from a study of cytomegalovirus exposure and HLA in healthy donors. Study details: Falling in the Caucasian-associated ancestry cluster were 81% of some 400 genotyped donors.

The PCR made use of 60 Vbeta and 13 Jbeta primers. Method: immunoSEQ multiplex PCR; TCRdb's copy keeps in-frame clones and lacks some. The sample shows roughly 60,000 clones, 60% to 85% of them seen only once. Study-level findings and limits: The Asian-associated ancestry cluster reportedly had fewer N-insertions than the approximately 630-donor mean in a later analysis.

Germline V gene lookup returns CDR1 MNHEY and CDR2 SVGAGI. This CDR3 has 15 amino acids. The ends lost 6 bases at V and 5 bases at J; junction bases unmatched: 11. This clone was seen more than once but under ten times. The antigen remains unidentified. Sequencing input: PBMCs. The TCR comes from a woman between 40 and 50 years old in good health and CMV-seropositive. The V and J genes are TRBV6-5 and TRBJ1-1, with 8 nucleotides matching TRBD1. Here the CDR3 reads CASSRQQGGNTEAFF. As DNA, the CDR3 is TGTGCCAGCAGCAGACAACAGGGGGGAAATACTGAAGCTTTCTTT.